This paragraph covers one TCR beta chain sequence. Its antigen is not known. J was trimmed by 5 bases and V by 2 bases; bases with no gene match: 4. The germline gives CDR1 SNHLY, CDR2 FYNNEI. The CDR3 sequence is 15 residues long. The data are from a study of cytomegalovirus exposure and HLA in healthy donors. Study-level points and caveats: Within an earlier analysis, most TCR beta V segments proved productive either about 87% or about 30% of the time.

It was with 60 Vbeta and 13 Jbeta primers that the PCR ran. Profiling relied on immunoSEQ multiplex PCR, and the TCRdb table lists in-frame clones only, not all of them. Of about 130,000 clones in the sample, roughly 82% were seen once. This TCR came from a boy between 10 and 17 years old in good health and CMV-seronegative. The sample was PBMCs. The J gene is TRBJ2-5, the V gene TRBV2; TRBD2 aligns across 11 bases. The CDR3 DNA follows: TGTGCCAGCAGTGAAAGGGCTAGCGGGAGGGAGACCCAGTACTTC. Encoded protein: CASSERASGRETQYF.